The clone carrying this TCR beta chain was observed at least ten times. The antigen is undetermined. These data come from a study of early T cells in non-severe SARS-CoV-2 infection. Study in general: Sequenced bulk RNA came from whole blood that was unsorted, and chains were unpaired.

Points from the study as a whole: Matches to VDJdb favored anti-spike CD8 responses and missed private and CD4 specificities.

Individual cDNA molecules carried attached unique molecular identifiers. MiXCR was run by TCRdb on the 5' RACE reads, yielding one entry per CDR3 protein. In the table there are over 55,000 distinct CDR3 sequences, about 7.7% of which are singletons. This CDR3 has 15 residues. Germline V lookup: CDR1 MNHEY, CDR2 SMNVEV (reference sequence). Trimming pared 2 bases from V and 4 bases from J, leaving 12 bases between. Specimen: whole blood. This sequence joins TRBV27 and TRBJ2-1; unclear D gene. This TCR was sampled from an adult who was a healthcare worker with PCR-confirmed SARS-CoV-2 infection or an uninfected control (not recorded which). Here the CDR3 DNA reads TGTGCCAGCAGTTTAAGGGCCCCCCAATACAATGAGCAGTTCTTC. Its translation: CASSLRAPQYNEQFF.